The TCR beta chain under discussion was sequenced for a study of T cell changes during pregnancy in multiple sclerosis. Produced via immunoSEQ multiplex PCR; TCRdb's table is partial and in-frame only. Found here are approximately 100,000 clones, 90% to 95% of them singletons; the top ten hold approximately 1%. The sample consisted of peripheral blood, taken before pregnancy. This TCR derives from a female donor with multiple sclerosis, enrolled in a pregnancy study.

The CDR3 loop is CASSNSGGASYEQYF. Written as DNA, the CDR3 is TGTGCCAGCAGCAACTCAGGTGGGGCCTCCTACGAGCAGTACTTC. The chain has TRBV21-1 and TRBJ2-7; TRBD1 is the table's D call, not checked against the DNA. TRBV21-1 is assigned pseudogene status. The CDR3 extends over 15 amino acids.